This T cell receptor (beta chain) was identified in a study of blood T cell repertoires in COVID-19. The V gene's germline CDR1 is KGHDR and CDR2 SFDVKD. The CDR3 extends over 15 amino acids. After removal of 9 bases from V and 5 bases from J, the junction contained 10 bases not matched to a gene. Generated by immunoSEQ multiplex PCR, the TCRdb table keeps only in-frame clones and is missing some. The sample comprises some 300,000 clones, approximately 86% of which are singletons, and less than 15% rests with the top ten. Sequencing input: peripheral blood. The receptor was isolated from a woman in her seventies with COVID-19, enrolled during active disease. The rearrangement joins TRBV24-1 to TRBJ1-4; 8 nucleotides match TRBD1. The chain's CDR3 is CATPGPRTGNEKLFF. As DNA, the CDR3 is TGTGCCACCCCTGGGCCCCGGACAGGGAATGAAAAACTGTTTTTT.